The TCR beta chain described here comes from a study of T cell repertoires in cytomegalovirus infection. Whole-study findings and limits: HLA-C-restricted CMV-specific TCR beta clonotypes prevailed in the ex vivo response.

MiXCR, run by TCRdb on the reads, gives a single entry per CDR3 protein. The sample consists of approximately 130,000 distinct CDR3 sequences, around 25% of them appearing once. This CDR3 comprises 12 residues. The germline CDR1 and CDR2 sequences are SGDLS and YYNGEE. The V end was cut by 4 bases, the J end by 6 bases, with 10 bases between. About this clonotype: Its antigen is unidentified.

Sequenced input: PBMCs, sequenced either directly or after in vitro stimulation (not recorded which). This chain links TRBV9 with TRBJ1-2; no definite D call. This TCR was sampled from a human donor in good health (CMV status not recorded). Some clones in this sample may be carry-over from other donors' samples. CDR3 DNA: TGTGCCAGCAGCCGAAGGGTAGATGGCTACACCTTC. This sequence encodes CASSRRVDGYTF.